The 14 T cell receptor beta chains below were found in one sample sequenced in a study of regulatory T cells in long-lasting Graves disease. Arm-PCR of CDR3 regions and iRepertoire HTBI primers were used to build TCR beta libraries. TCRdb recomputed calls from the multiplex PCR reads with MiXCR, one row per CDR3 protein. The data show under 450,000 distinct CDR3 sequences, with about 10% seen just once and approximately 20% held by the top ten. Time point: newly diagnosed GD, antithyroid drugs for less than 3 months. PBMC RNA served as the TCR library source. This same sample was also part of a study on T cells in Graves' hyperthyroidism and ophthalmopathy.

Sequencing was performed on peripheral blood mononuclear cells (PBMCs), taken at new diagnosis, from a patient treated with antithyroid drugs. Source of these receptors: a woman between 18 and 29 years old with Graves disease.

There are many counts of this clonotype. V gene TRBV7-2 combines with J gene TRBJ1-1; no clear D. V was clipped by 7 bases and J by 4 bases, with 16 bases between them. This CDR3 has 14 residues. Germline CDR1 reads SGHTA; CDR2 reads FQGNSA. CDR3 sequence reads: CASIRPSRRTEAFF. CDR3 bases: TGTGCCAGCATCCGGCCGAGCAGGCGCACTGAAGCTTTCTTT.

This clonotype occurred many times. CDR3 sequence: CASSESTGGEDYGYTF. The DNA for the CDR3 is TGTGCCAGCAGTGAATCAACGGGGGGCGAGGACTATGGCTACACCTTC. The V call is TRBV2, the J call TRBJ1-2; a weak D match, TRBD1 (6 bases). Germline CDR1 SNHLY, CDR2 FYNNEI. This CDR3 has 16 amino acids. Trimming removed 2 bases from V and 3 bases from J, with 16 bases in between.

This clonotype showed up just a few times. Possible read error: a much larger clone is one base away. The chain carries TRBV20-1 and TRBJ1-1; D gene uncertain. Germline V gene data show CDR1 as DFQATT and CDR2 as SNEGSKA (reference sequence). This CDR3 is 16 amino acids long. The V and J ends lost 1 base and 1 base respectively, with 16 bases between them. The CDR3 nucleotides are TGCAGTGCTAGAGGGGCAGTTAAGGTTTGGAACACTGAAGCTTTCTTT. Protein: CSARGAVKVWNTEAFF.

This clonotype was found a few times. The chain employs TRBV27 and TRBJ2-1; 9 bases align to TRBD1. The CDR3 consists of 14 residues. J gave up 9 bases and V 6 bases, and 9 bases lay outside the gene matches. Germline values: CDR1 MNHEY, CDR2 SMNVEV (reference sequence). The CDR3 DNA is TGTGCCAGCAGCGTTGGGACAGGGTTGAGTGAGCAGTTCTTC. Its protein product is CASSVGTGLSEQFF.

This clonotype was observed at least ten times. This chain uses TRBV7-9 with TRBJ2-1, with 8 bases that match TRBD2. From germline, CDR1 is SEHNR and CDR2 FQNEAQ (reference sequence). The CDR3 is 18 amino acids. The V and J ends lost 10 bases and 0 bases, in that order; junction bases with no gene match: 17. In DNA, the CDR3 is TGTGCCATCCCACCCCCCCAACTAGCGGCTAGCTCCTACAATGAGCAGTTCTTC. Amino acid sequence: CAIPPPQLAASSYNEQFF. Full variable domain (missing parts from reference TRBV7-9 and TRBJ2-1): DTGVSQNPRHKITKRGQNVTFRCDPISEHNRLYWYRQTLGQGPEFLTYFQNEAQLEKSRLLSDRFSAERPKGSFSTLEIQRTEQGDSAMYLCAIPPPQLAASSYNEQFFGPGTRLTVL.

This clonotype was seen a few times. The chain has TRBV9 and TRBJ2-2, with 8 bases that match TRBD2. The junction had 11 bases not matched to a gene; V was cut back by 7 bases and J by 6 bases. CDR1 SGDLS and CDR2 YYNGEE come from the germline V gene. The CDR3 runs 15 residues. CDR3 sequence reads: CASGPGLGGAGELFF. In DNA form, the CDR3 reads TGTGCCAGCGGTCCGGGACTAGGAGGCGCCGGGGAGCTGTTTTTT. Variable domain in full (rest from reference TRBV9 and TRBJ2-2): DSGVTQTPKHLITATGQRVTLRCSPRSGDLSVYWYQQSLDQGLQFLIQYYNGEERAKGNILERFSAQQFPDLHSELNLSSLELGDSALYFCASGPGLGGAGELFFGEGSRLTVL.

This clonotype has just a few counts. The chain employs TRBV9 and TRBJ2-1, with 15 bases fitting TRBD2. The V and J ends lost 2 bases and 4 bases, in that order; junction bases with no gene match: 4. Germline V gene lookup returns CDR1 SGDLS and CDR2 YYNGEE. The CDR3 has 17 amino acids. The CDR3 DNA reads TGTGCCAGCAGCGTCGGACTAGCGGGAGGGCCGTACAATGAGCAGTTCTTC. Its protein is CASSVGLAGGPYNEQFF.

This clonotype has at least ten counts. This rearrangement joins TRBV27 to TRBJ2-3; 14 positions agree with TRBD2. This CDR3 spans 20 amino acids. Per the germline V gene, CDR1 is MNHEY and CDR2 is SMNVEV (reference sequence). The J segment lost 4 bases and the V segment lost 0 bases, leaving 12 bases of the junction unmatched. Written as DNA, the CDR3 is TGTGCCAGCAGTTTATCTGGGGGACTAGCGGGAGAGGGCGGGGCAGATACGCAGTATTTT. As protein: CASSLSGGLAGEGGADTQYF.

This clonotype was observed a handful of times. The chain recombines TRBV15 with TRBJ2-1; no definite D call. CDR3 length equals 17 residues. Germline V CDR1 and CDR2: LNHNV, YYDKDF (reference sequence). V lost 4 bases and J 3 bases, leaving 19 bases between the germline ends. CDR3 sequence reads: CATSMGRATAYYNEQFF. DNA for the CDR3: TGTGCCACCAGCATGGGCCGGGCCACCGCCTACTACAATGAGCAGTTCTTC.

This rearrangement joins TRBV29-1 to TRBJ1-1, with D hard to call. CDR1 and CDR2 (germline): SQVTM, ANQGSEA. Trimming pared 4 bases from V and 1 base from J, leaving 7 bases between. The CDR3 contains 12 residues. CDR3 nucleotide sequence: TGCAGCGTTGGGGAAGGGAACACTGAAGCTTTCTTT. It specifies CSVGEGNTEAFF.

This clonotype was observed a few times. The chain couples TRBV4-3 to TRBJ2-7, with 9 bases aligning to TRBD1. Germline V gene sequence: CDR1 LGHNA, CDR2 YSLEER. Trimming took 1 base from V and 4 from J; bases not matched to a gene: 14. The CDR3 covers 18 residues. In nucleotides, the CDR3 is TGCGCCAGCAGCCAAGGGGGACAGGGTTATGTCGGGTCGTACGAGCAGTACGTC. Translation gives CASSQGGQGYVGSYEQYV.

The sample holds a few counts of this clonotype. CDR3 sequence reads: CSARGGAGNTEAFF. The CDR3 DNA reads TGCAGTGCTAGAGGGGGGGCAGGGAACACTGAAGCTTTCTTT. This sequence joins TRBV20-1 and TRBJ1-1; D might be TRBD1 (6 bases). Deletions cut 1 base from V and 1 base from J, with 10 bases between. The CDR3 is 14 amino acids. Per the germline V gene, CDR1 is DFQATT and CDR2 is SNEGSKA (reference sequence).

The chain has TRBV20-1 and TRBJ2-1; D uncertain. The CDR3 spans 13 residues. CDR1 DFQATT and CDR2 SNEGSKA come from the germline V gene (reference sequence). Trimming removed 4 bases from V and 0 bases from J, with 7 bases in between. The CDR3 spells CSAMGYSYNEQFF. The DNA for the CDR3 is TGCAGTGCTATGGGGTACTCCTACAATGAGCAGTTCTTC.

J is TRBJ2-1 and V is TRBV7-3; possible D gene TRBD2, 5 bases. V was shortened by 2 bases and J by 9 bases, with 14 bases between the two germline ends. The CDR3 contains 14 residues. The germline V gene encodes CDR1 SGHTA and CDR2 FQGTGA. CDR3 residues: CASSLSAGTGEQFF. As DNA, the CDR3 is TGTGCCAGCAGCTTATCTGCGGGTACTGGTGAGCAGTTCTTC.